Described below is a single T cell receptor (beta chain) sequence and its context. Its antigen is as yet unknown. The PCR ran on 60 Vbeta and 13 Jbeta primers. Here immunoSEQ multiplex PCR was the method, and the copy in TCRdb shows in-frame clones only, minus some. The sample contains roughly 170,000 clones, about 80% of which appear only once. The sample originates from a study of cytomegalovirus exposure and HLA in healthy donors. Study-level points and caveats: HLA alleles were associated with 15,000 to 20,000 TCR beta sequences in a later analysis at 0.05 false discovery rate. A later analysis linked a missense DCLRE1C variant to TCR beta V- and J-gene trimming.

The CDR3 contains 16 residues. Germline trimming cut 5 bases from V and 1 base from J; bases unmatched to any gene: 8. Germline CDR1 MNHNY, CDR2 SVGAGI (reference sequence). Sequencing used PBMCs. The chain is built from TRBV6-6 and TRBJ1-5; TRBD1 matches at 7 bases. The origin of this receptor is a woman aged 25 to 39 in good health and CMV-seropositive. The CDR3 protein is CASSGDSPGSNQPQHF. The CDR3 nucleotides read TGTGCCAGCAGTGGGGACAGCCCAGGAAGCAATCAGCCCCAGCATTTT.